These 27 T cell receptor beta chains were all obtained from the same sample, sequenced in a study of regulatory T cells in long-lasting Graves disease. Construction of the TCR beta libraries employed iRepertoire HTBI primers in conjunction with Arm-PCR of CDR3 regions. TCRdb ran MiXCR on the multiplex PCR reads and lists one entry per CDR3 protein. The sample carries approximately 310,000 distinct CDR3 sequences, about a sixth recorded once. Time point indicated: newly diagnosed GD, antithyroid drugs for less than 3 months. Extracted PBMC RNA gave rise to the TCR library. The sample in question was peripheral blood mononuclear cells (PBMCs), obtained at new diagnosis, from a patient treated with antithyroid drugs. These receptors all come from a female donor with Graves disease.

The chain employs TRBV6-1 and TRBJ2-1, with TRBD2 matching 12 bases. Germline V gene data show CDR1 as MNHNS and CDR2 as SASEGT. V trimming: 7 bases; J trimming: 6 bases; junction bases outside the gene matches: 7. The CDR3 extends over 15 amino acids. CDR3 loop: CASTHGLAGINEQFF. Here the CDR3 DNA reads TGTGCCAGCACCCACGGACTAGCGGGGATCAATGAGCAGTTCTTC.

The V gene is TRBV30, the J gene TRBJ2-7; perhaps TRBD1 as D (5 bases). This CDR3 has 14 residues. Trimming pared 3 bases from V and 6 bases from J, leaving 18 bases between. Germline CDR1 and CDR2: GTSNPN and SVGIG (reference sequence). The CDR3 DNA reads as TGTGCCTGGAGCCTGACAGCCCTCCGTGGCGAGCAGTACTTC. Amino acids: CAWSLTALRGEQYF.

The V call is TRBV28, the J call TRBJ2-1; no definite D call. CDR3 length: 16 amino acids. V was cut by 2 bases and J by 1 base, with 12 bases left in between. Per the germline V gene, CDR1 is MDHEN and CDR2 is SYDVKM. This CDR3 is CASSLPGSKSYNEQFF. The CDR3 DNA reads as TGTGCCAGCAGTTTACCGGGCAGCAAATCCTACAATGAGCAGTTCTTC.

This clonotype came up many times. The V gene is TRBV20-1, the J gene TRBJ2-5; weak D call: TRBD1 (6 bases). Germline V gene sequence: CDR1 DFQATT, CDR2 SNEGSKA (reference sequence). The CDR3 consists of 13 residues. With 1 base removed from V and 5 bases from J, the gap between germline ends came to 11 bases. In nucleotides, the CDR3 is TGCAGTGCTAGAGTCGGACAGTGGGAGACCCAGTACTTC. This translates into CSARVGQWETQYF.

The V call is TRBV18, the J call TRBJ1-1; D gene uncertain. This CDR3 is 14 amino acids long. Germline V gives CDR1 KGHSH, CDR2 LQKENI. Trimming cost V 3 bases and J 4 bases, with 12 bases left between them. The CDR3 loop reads CASSPEGMSTEAFF. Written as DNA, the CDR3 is TGTGCCAGCTCACCGGAAGGGATGTCCACTGAAGCTTTCTTT.

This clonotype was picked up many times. The CDR3 bases are TGCGCCAGCAGCTTGGCACCCCAGTTGGAGAGCACAGATACGCAGTATTTT. Its protein product is CASSLAPQLESTDTQYF. The chain combines TRBV5-1 with TRBJ2-3; D is unclear. Trimming pared 0 bases from V and 0 bases from J, leaving 14 bases between. The CDR3 spans 17 residues. CDR1 is SGHRS and CDR2 is YFSETQ in the germline V gene.

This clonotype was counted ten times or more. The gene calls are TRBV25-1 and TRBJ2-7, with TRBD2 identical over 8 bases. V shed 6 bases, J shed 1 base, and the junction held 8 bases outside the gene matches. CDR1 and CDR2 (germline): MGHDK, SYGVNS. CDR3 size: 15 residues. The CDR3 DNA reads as TGTGCCAGCAGAAAGTGGCTAGCGGGTTCCTACGAGCAGTACTTC. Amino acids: CASRKWLAGSYEQYF.

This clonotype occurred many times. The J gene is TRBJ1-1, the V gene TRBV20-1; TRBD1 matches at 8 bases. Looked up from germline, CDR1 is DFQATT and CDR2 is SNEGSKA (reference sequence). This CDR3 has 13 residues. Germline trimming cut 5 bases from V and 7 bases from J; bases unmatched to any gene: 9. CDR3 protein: CSAPQTGGGEAFF. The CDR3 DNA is TGCAGTGCTCCCCAAACAGGGGGGGGTGAAGCTTTCTTT.

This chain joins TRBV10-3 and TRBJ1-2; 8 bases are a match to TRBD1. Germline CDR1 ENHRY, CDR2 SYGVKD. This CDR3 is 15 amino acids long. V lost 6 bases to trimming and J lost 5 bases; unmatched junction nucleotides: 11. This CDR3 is CAIRVPPGQGYGYTF. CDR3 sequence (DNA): TGTGCCATCAGAGTGCCCCCCGGACAGGGTTATGGCTACACCTTC.

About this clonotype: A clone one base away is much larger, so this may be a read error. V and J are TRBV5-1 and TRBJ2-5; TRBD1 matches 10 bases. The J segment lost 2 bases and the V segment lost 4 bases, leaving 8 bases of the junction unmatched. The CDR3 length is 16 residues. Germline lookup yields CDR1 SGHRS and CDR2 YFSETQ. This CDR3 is CASSMALDRGQETQYF. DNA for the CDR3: TGCGCCAGCAGCATGGCATTGGACAGGGGGCAAGAGACCCAGTACTTC.

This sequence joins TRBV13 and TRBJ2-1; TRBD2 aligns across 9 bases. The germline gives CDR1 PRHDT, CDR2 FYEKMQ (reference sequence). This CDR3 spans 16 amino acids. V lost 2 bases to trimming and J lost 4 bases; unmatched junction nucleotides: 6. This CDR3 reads CASSLYKTSGYNEQFF. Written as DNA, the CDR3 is TGTGCCAGCAGCTTATATAAGACTAGCGGATACAATGAGCAGTTCTTC.

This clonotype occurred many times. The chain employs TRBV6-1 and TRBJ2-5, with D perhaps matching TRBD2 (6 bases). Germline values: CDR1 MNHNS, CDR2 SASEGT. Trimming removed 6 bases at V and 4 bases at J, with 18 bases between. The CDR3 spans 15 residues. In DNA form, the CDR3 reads TGTGCCAGCAGCCAAAGGGACTCCCCAGGAGAGACCCAGTACTTC. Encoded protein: CASSQRDSPGETQYF.

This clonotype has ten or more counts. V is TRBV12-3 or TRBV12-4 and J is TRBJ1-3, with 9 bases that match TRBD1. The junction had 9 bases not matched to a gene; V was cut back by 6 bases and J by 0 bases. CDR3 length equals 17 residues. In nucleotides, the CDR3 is TGTGCCAGCAGGGTTGGGACAGGGACCAGCTCTGGAAACACCATATATTTT. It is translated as CASRVGTGTSSGNTIYF.

CDR3 bases: TGTGCCACCAGCCTCCACAATTCCTACAATGAGCAGTTCTTC. It specifies CATSLHNSYNEQFF. J is TRBJ2-1 and V is TRBV15; D is uncertain. CDR1 is LNHNV and CDR2 is YYDKDF in the germline V gene (reference sequence). CDR3 length equals 14 residues. V gave up 5 bases and J gave up 1 base, with 9 bases separating them. The full variable domain, rest sourced from reference TRBV15 and TRBJ2-1, is DAMVIQNPRYQVTQFGKPVTLSCSQTLNHNVMYWYQQKSSQAPKLLFHYYDKDFNNEADTPDNFQSRRPNTSFCFLDIRSPGLGDTAMYLCATSLHNSYNEQFFGPGTRLTVL.

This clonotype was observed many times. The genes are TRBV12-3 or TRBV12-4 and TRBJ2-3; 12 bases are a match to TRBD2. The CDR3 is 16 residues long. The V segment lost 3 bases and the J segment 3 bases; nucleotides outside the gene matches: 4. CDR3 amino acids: CASSLSGTSGTDTQYF. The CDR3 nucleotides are TGTGCCAGCAGTTTGAGCGGGACTAGCGGGACAGATACGCAGTATTTT.

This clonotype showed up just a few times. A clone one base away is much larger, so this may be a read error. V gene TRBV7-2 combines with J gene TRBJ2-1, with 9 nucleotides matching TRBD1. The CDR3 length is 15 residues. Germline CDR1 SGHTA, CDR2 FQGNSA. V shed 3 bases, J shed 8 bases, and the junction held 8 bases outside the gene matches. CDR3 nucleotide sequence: TGTGCCAGCAGCTTTACAGGGGGCGCCGAGGATGAGCAGTTCTTC. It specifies CASSFTGGAEDEQFF.

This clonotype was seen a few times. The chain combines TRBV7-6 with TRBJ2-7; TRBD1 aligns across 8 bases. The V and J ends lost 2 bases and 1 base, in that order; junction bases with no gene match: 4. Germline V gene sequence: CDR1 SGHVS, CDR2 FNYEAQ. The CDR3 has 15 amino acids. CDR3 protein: CASSLTGQGSYEQYF. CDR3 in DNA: TGTGCCAGCAGCTTAACCGGACAGGGATCCTACGAGCAGTACTTC.

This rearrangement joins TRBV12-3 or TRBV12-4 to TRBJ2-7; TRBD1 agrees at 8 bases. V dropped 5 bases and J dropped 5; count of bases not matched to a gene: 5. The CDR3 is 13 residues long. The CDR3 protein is CASSGTGWDEQYF. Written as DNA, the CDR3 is TGTGCCAGCAGTGGGACAGGTTGGGACGAGCAGTACTTC.

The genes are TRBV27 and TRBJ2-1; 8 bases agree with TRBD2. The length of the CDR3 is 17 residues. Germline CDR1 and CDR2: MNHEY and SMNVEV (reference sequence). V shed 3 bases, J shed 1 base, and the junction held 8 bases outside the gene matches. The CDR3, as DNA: TGTGCCAGCAGTTTGGCTAGCGGGCTTGCTTCCTACAATGAGCAGTTCTTC. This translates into CASSLASGLASYNEQFF.

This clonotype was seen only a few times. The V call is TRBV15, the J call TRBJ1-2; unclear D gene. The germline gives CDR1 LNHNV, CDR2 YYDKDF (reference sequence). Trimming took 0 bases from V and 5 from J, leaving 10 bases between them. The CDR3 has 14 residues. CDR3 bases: TGTGCCACCAGCAGAGACCTCACAGAATATGGCTACACCTTC. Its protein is CATSRDLTEYGYTF.

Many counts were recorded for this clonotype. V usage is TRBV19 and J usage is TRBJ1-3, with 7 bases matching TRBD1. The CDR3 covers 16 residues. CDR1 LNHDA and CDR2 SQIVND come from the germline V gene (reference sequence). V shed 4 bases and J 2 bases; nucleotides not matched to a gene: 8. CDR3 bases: TGTGCCAGTAGTACCCTTTTAACAGGGGCTGGAAACACCATATATTTT. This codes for CASSTLLTGAGNTIYF.

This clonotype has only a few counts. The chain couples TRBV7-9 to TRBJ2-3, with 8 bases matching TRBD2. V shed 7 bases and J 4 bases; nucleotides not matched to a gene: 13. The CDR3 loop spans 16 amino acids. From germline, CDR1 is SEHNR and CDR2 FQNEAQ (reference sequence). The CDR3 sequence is CASIPRDGRAADTQYF. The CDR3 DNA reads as TGTGCCAGCATTCCGCGGGACGGGAGGGCCGCAGATACGCAGTATTTT.

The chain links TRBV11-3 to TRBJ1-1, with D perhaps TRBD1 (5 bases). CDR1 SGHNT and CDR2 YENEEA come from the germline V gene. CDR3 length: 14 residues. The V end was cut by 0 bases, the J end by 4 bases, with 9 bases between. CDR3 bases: TGTGCCAGCAGCTTAGAAGGGGCGGGCACTGAAGCTTTCTTT. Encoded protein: CASSLEGAGTEAFF.

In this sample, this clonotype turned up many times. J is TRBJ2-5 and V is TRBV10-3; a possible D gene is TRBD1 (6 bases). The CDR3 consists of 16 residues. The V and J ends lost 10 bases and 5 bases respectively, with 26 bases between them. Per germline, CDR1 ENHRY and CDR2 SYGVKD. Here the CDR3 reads CATPLGIQGREETQYF. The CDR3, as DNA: TGTGCCACTCCCCTGGGTATTCAGGGGCGCGAGGAGACCCAGTACTTC.

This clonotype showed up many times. As DNA, the CDR3 is TGTGCCAGTAGTATAGATCTACCCCGTAGTCAGCCCCAGCATTTT. It specifies CASSIDLPRSQPQHF. The chain uses TRBV19 and TRBJ1-5, with no clear D. The V gene's germline CDR1 is LNHDA and CDR2 SQIVND (reference sequence). CDR3 length: 15 residues. V dropped 0 bases and J dropped 6 bases, with 12 bases sitting between them.

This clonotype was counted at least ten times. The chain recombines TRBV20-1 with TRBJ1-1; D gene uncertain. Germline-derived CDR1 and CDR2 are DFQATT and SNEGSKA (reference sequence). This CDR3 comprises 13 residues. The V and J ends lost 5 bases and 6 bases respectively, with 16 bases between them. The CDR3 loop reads CSAPHGEFAEAFF. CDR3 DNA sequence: TGCAGTGCTCCACACGGGGAATTCGCTGAAGCTTTCTTT.

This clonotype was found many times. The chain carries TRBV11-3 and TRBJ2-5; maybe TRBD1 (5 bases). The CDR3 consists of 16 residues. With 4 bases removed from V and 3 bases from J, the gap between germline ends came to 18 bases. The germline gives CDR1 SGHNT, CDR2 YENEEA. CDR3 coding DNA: TGTGCCAGCAGCTCGTGGACAACAGAAGAAGAAGAGACCCAGTACTTC. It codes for CASSSWTTEEEETQYF.